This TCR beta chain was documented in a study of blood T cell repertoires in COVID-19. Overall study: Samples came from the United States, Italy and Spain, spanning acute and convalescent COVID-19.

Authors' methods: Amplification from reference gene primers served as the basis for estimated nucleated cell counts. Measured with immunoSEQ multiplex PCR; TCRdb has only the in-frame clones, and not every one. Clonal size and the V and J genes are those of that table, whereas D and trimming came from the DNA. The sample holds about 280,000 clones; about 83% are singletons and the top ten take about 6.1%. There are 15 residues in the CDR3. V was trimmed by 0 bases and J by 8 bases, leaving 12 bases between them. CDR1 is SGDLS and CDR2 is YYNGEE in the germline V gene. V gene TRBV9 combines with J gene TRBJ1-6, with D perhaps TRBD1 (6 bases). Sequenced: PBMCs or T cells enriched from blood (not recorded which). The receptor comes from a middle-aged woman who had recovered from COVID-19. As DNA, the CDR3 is TGTGCCAGCAGCGTAGGTCCCAGGGGTGATTCACCCCTCCACTTT. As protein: CASSVGPRGDSPLHF.